The present TCR beta chain was sequenced within a study of Ad26.COV2.S vaccination and SARS-CoV-2 variants (dated by TCRdb to the early 2020s). Looking at the study overall: Donors in the vaccine arm were drawn from COV1001, a multicentre, randomized, double-blind, placebo-controlled phase I-IIa trial testing Ad26.COV2.S in healthy adults. Blinding of investigators to trial group allocation was maintained during experiments and outcome assessment. The specificity and breadth of SARS-CoV-2-reactive T cell receptors after Ad26.COV2.S vaccination were assessed by TCRbeta repertoire sequencing. A total of around 32 samples were included in the TCR-sequenced set, comprising around 20 Ad26.COV2.S vaccine recipients, 5 placebo recipients and 8 SARS-CoV-2 convalescent individuals. Trial participants were randomized into five groups of five, in which low-dose or high-dose Ad26.COV2.S was given once or twice, or placebo was given on both occasions. Ad26.COV2.S was administered intramuscularly at 5 x 10^10 or 1 x 10^11 viral particles, either as a single shot or as two shots given 56 days apart.

Including the terminal cysteine and phenylalanine, the CDR3 comprises 13 residues. Here the CDR3 DNA is all that survives: 39 bases in frame from base 1. CDR1 and CDR2 are drawn from the germline V gene: SGHAT, FQNNGV. V gives up 5 bases and J gives up 5 bases, and the segment between their germline ends measures 13 bases. Taken with the paper, the label for treatment or condition translates to: some 19 received Ad26.COV2.S at low or high dose, single or two shots; about five received placebo; per-sample allocation not given. Repertoires of vaccine and placebo recipients were sequenced from samples taken on day 63 after the first injection. Between 29 July and 7 August 2020, Cohort 1b enrolled about 27 adults aged 18-55 years at one site in Boston, USA. Ad26.COV2.S was a replication-incompetent adenovirus type 26 vector expressing a prefusion-stabilized SARS-CoV-2 spike protein from the original Wuhan strain.

Results and caveats for the whole study, not just this receptor: Compared with placebo recipients, Ad26.COV2.S recipients showed higher spike-specific TCR breadth (P = 0.0014). Vaccine and placebo recipients had similar non-spike TCR breadth, a finding consistent with the vaccine containing only spike. The study lacked the statistical power to compare responses across vaccine doses or regimens. The authors noted that the TCR breadth and depth analyses may have underestimated total T cell responses. After vaccination, substantial breadth of spike-specific CD8+ and CD4+ T cell responses was reported.

This clone occurred once. It lacks a known antigen. No qualities accompany the bases; no much larger clone lies one base away. The immunoSEQ Assay was used to sequence TCRbeta CDR3 regions. After extraction, genomic DNA underwent amplification by bias-controlled multiplex PCR, followed by high-throughput sequencing. Per the authors' processing: To quantify the absolute abundance of every unique TCRbeta CDR3 region, sequences were collapsed and filtered. Usable DNA was measured by amplifying reference genes present in all nucleated cells, and TCRbeta template counts were normalized to that usable DNA to estimate T cell fraction. Repertoire TCRs were annotated as SARS-CoV-2-specific by exact matching of V gene, CDR3 amino acid sequence and J gene to a known reactive TCR set. The reference SARS-CoV-2 TCR set came from MIRA and was filtered for enrichment in COVID-19-positive ImmuneCODE repertoires, removing public or cross-reactive TCRs. Based on the MIRA antigens, annotated TCRs were further analysed at the level of specific ORF or position within ORF. Breadth was defined as annotated unique rearrangements over total unique productive rearrangements; depth was the summed frequency of those rearrangements. TCR breadth was compared between groups using two-sided Wilcoxon rank-sum tests. TCRdb limited this immuneACCESS table to in-frame rearrangements with V and J called. A share of clones is missing; checked studies link under half to unresolved V genes, and the rest is unexplained. V, J and clone size reflect that table, while D and trimming were determined from the DNA. A total of hundreds of thousands of clones appear in this sample, 80% to 90% of them only once. Roughly 1.5% of the sample is taken by the ten largest.

The chain employs TRBV11-2 and TRBJ2-7; the D gene remains uncertain. This clonotype was sampled from a person between 18 and 65 years old who received the Ad26.COV2.S COVID-19 vaccine or a placebo. The sample in question was peripheral blood, obtained in a trial of Ad26.COV2.S vaccine versus placebo. DNA sequence: TGTGCCAGCAGCCATCCGTGGCAGAACGAGCAGTACTTC. Its amino acids are CASSHPWQNEQYF.